This note documents a single T cell receptor beta chain sequence. TCRdb's copy holds only in-frame clones and misses some; the assay was immunoSEQ multiplex PCR. The data hold roughly 200,000 clones, with roughly 81% observed a single time. Germline values: CDR1 MDHEN, CDR2 SYDVKM. The CDR3 totals 15 residues. With V trimmed by 6 bases and J by 14 bases, 10 bases remained unmatched. This specimen comes from a study of blood T cell repertoires in COVID-19. Study details: Researchers got acute and convalescent COVID-19 samples from the United States, Italy and Spain. T cells, B-cell-depleted T cells, or PBMCs supplied cDNA or gDNA.

Patients from Seattle were sampled longitudinally, starting during active infection. Sequences were obtained from peripheral blood. The chain employs TRBV28 and TRBJ2-1, with 16 bases identical to TRBD2. This receptor was taken from a woman between 40 and 50 years old with COVID-19, enrolled during active disease. CDR3 sequence: CASRPGTSGRAGEFF. Here the CDR3 DNA reads TGTGCCAGCAGACCTGGGACTAGCGGGAGGGCCGGGGAGTTCTTC.